The 20 T cell receptor beta chains in this list originate from one sample, sequenced in a study of T cells after yellow fever vaccination. TCRdb recomputed calls from the 5' RACE reads with MiXCR, one row per CDR3 protein. This table has roughly 400,000 distinct CDR3 sequences, under 20% appearing once. The sequenced sample was PBMCs, obtained before the yellow fever booster vaccination. Receptor source: a young man who received the YFV17D yellow fever vaccine.

The rearrangement joins TRBV29-1 to TRBJ1-1, with D possibly matching TRBD1 (5 bases). This CDR3 has 13 residues. Trimming removed 8 bases from V and 1 base from J, with 14 bases in between. Germline CDR1 SQVTM, CDR2 ANQGSEA. Written as DNA, the CDR3 is TGCAGCTTCATGGGGCGGGCGAACACTGAAGCTTTCTTT. This codes for CSFMGRANTEAFF.

The DNA of the CDR3 is TGTGCCAGCAGTTTTGGCAGGGCAATGGATGGCTACACCTTC. Residues: CASSFGRAMDGYTF. The chain combines TRBV12-3 or TRBV12-4 with TRBJ1-2, with D tentatively TRBD1 (5 bases). V was clipped by 3 bases and J by 6 bases, with 14 bases between them. This CDR3 is 14 amino acids long.

In its sample, this clonotype was seen a few times. The J gene is TRBJ1-1, the V gene TRBV4-1; unclear D gene. V was shortened by 4 bases and J by 5 bases, with 14 bases between the two germline ends. Germline CDR1 and CDR2: MGHRA and YSYEKL. This CDR3 spans 14 amino acids. CDR3 in amino acids: CASSRNAGWTEAFF. CDR3 sequence (DNA): TGCGCCAGCAGCCGAAATGCAGGATGGACTGAAGCTTTCTTT.

There are a few counts of this clonotype. This sequence joins TRBV27 and TRBJ2-1, with TRBD2 matching over 9 bases. The trim removed 8 bases at V and 6 bases at J, leaving 8 bases unmatched. Per the germline V gene, CDR1 is MNHEY and CDR2 is SMNVEV (reference sequence). CDR3 length: 14 residues. The CDR3 DNA sequence: TGTGCCAGCGCCGGGACTAGCCCCGTCAATGAGCAGTTCTTC. It is translated as CASAGTSPVNEQFF.

The genes are TRBV20-1 and TRBJ2-7; 7 nucleotides line up with TRBD2. This CDR3 region has 16 residues. Germline-derived CDR1 and CDR2 are DFQATT and SNEGSKA (reference sequence). V lost 6 bases, J lost 3 bases, and 17 bases stayed unmatched. The CDR3 protein is CSAHALATVAYYEQYF. In nucleotides, the CDR3 is TGCAGTGCGCACGCACTAGCGACCGTCGCCTACTACGAGCAGTACTTC.

This clonotype was seen at least ten times. At one end, the junction sequence differs from germline, possibly due to a read error. V and J are TRBV10-1 and TRBJ2-3; TRBD2 might be the D (5 bases). The CDR3 runs 14 residues. Germline-derived CDR1 and CDR2 are WNHNN and SYGVQD (reference sequence). CDR3 sequence (DNA): TGTGCCAGCAGTGAGGGCGGGAGCACAGATACGCAGTATTTT. Encoded protein: CASSEGGSTDTQYF.

This clonotype has only a few counts. The chain links TRBV6-2 or TRBV6-3 to TRBJ1-2; the D gene is possibly TRBD1 (6 bases). CDR1 MNHEY and CDR2 SVGEGT come from the germline V gene. The CDR3 is made up of 14 amino acids. V lost 2 bases and J lost 5, with 12 bases in between. The CDR3 loop is CASSYGGQEYGYTF. In DNA, the CDR3 is TGTGCCAGCAGTTACGGGGGACAAGAATATGGCTACACCTTC.

The J gene is TRBJ1-5, the V gene TRBV12-3 or TRBV12-4; D is uncertain. CDR3 length: 14 amino acids. Deletions cut 2 bases from V and 7 bases from J, with 12 bases between. CDR3 sequence reads: CASSLLMEGQPQHF. The CDR3 DNA reads as TGTGCCAGCAGTTTACTGATGGAGGGCCAGCCCCAGCATTTT.

The chain carries TRBV4-2 and TRBJ1-5; TRBD1 aligns across 11 bases. The CDR3 spans 16 residues. V was pared by 1 base and J by 5 bases, with 4 bases of the junction left unmatched. CDR1 LGHNA and CDR2 YNFKEQ come from the germline V gene. CDR3 in DNA: TGTGCCAGCAGCCAAGCAGGGGGACAGGGGGATCAGCCCCAGCATTTT. Translated, it gives CASSQAGGQGDQPQHF.

In its sample, this clonotype was seen a few times. The rearrangement uses TRBV4-3 and TRBJ1-5; D possibly corresponds to TRBD1 (6 bases). Per germline, CDR1 LGHNA and CDR2 YSLEER. This CDR3 contains 15 residues. V was clipped by 0 bases and J by 6 bases, with 12 bases between them. CDR3 bases: TGCGCCAGCAGCCAAGAGGGGGCCGTCGGTCAGCCCCAGCATTTT. Residues: CASSQEGAVGQPQHF.

Only a few counts were recorded for this clonotype. The chain employs TRBV6-6 and TRBJ1-2; no clear D gene. This CDR3 has 15 amino acids. V was clipped by 2 bases and J by 2 bases, with 12 bases between them. The germline gives CDR1 MNHNY, CDR2 SVGAGI (reference sequence). The CDR3 reads CASSYSGDGNYGYTF. CDR3 in DNA: TGTGCCAGCAGTTACAGCGGGGATGGAAACTATGGCTACACCTTC.

This clonotype has just a few counts. V usage is TRBV6-5 and J usage is TRBJ1-2, with 7 nucleotides matching TRBD1. The CDR3 is 14 residues long. Losses at the gene ends were 6 bases for V and 4 bases for J; bases not matched to a gene: 8. Germline V lookup: CDR1 MNHEY, CDR2 SVGAGI. The CDR3 bases are TGTGCCAGCAGCCGATACAGGGGTAGCTATGGCTACACCTTC. Translated: CASSRYRGSYGYTF.

The J gene is TRBJ2-3, the V gene TRBV20-1; 8 bases are a match to TRBD2. Germline assignment: CDR1 DFQATT and CDR2 SNEGSKA (reference sequence). The CDR3 runs to 13 residues. V was clipped by 6 bases and J by 8 bases; unmatched bases: 10. The CDR3 loop is CSALSGGAGTQYF. CDR3 DNA: TGCAGTGCACTCAGCGGGGGAGCCGGTACGCAGTATTTT.

This clonotype has a handful of counts. V gene TRBV20-1 combines with J gene TRBJ2-1; 10 nucleotides agree with TRBD2. Trimming cost V 5 bases and J 2 bases; bases outside gene matches: 6. This CDR3 region has 15 residues. Germline CDR1 reads DFQATT; CDR2 reads SNEGSKA (reference sequence). CDR3 in DNA: TGCAGTGCTTCCCGGACTAGCGGCCCCTACAATGAGCAGTTCTTC. The encoded protein is CSASRTSGPYNEQFF.

In its sample, this clonotype was seen many times. V gene TRBV7-2 combines with J gene TRBJ2-5; 12 bases are a match to TRBD2. CDR1 and CDR2 from the germline V gene are SGHTA and FQGNSA. The CDR3 contains 15 residues. V trimming: 5 bases; J trimming: 3 bases; junction bases outside the gene matches: 4. The CDR3 coding sequence is TGTGCCAGCAGCGCCACTAGCGGGGGGAAAGAGACCCAGTACTTC. As protein: CASSATSGGKETQYF.

V is TRBV6-6 and J is TRBJ2-7; no reliable D call. CDR3 length: 13 residues. In germline, CDR1 is MNHNY, CDR2 SVGAGI (reference sequence). V gave up 2 bases and J gave up 1 base, with 6 bases separating them. CDR3 nucleotide sequence: TGTGCCAGCAGTTACGACGGGTCCTACGAGCAGTACTTC. It encodes CASSYDGSYEQYF.

The V call is TRBV6-2 or TRBV6-3, the J call TRBJ1-5; the match to TRBD1 covers 12 bases. V shed 6 bases, J shed 6 bases, and the junction held 3 bases outside the gene matches. Looked up from germline, CDR1 is MNHEY and CDR2 is SVGEGT. This CDR3 is 14 amino acids long. As DNA, the CDR3 is TGTGCCAGCAGCGGGACAGGGGGCGGTCAGCCCCAGCATTTT. As protein: CASSGTGGGQPQHF.

This clonotype was picked up a small number of times. The chain carries TRBV20-1 and TRBJ1-5; 7 bases are a match to TRBD1. The germline CDR1 and CDR2 sequences are DFQATT and SNEGSKA (reference sequence). J was trimmed by 3 bases and V by 6 bases; bases with no gene match: 8. The CDR3 extends over 14 amino acids. DNA of the CDR3: TGCAGTGCAGTGACAGGGCGGGTCAATCAGCCCCAGCATTTT. This gives the protein CSAVTGRVNQPQHF.

This clonotype was seen only a few times. This sequence joins TRBV20-1 and TRBJ1-4, with D hard to call. The ends were cut back, 6 bases at V and 3 bases at J, with 14 bases in the middle. CDR3 length equals 14 residues. Germline V CDR1 and CDR2: DFQATT, SNEGSKA (reference sequence). The CDR3 spells CSAPPGEANEKLFF. CDR3 DNA sequence: TGCAGTGCCCCCCCCGGGGAGGCTAATGAAAAACTGTTTTTT.

The CDR3 DNA is TGTGCCAGCAGCTCGGCGGTCAGGGGGGGGTACGAGCAGTACTTC. Its translation: CASSSAVRGGYEQYF. This chain uses TRBV5-5 with TRBJ2-7; D may be TRBD1 or TRBD2 (7 bases each). The germline V gene has CDR1 SGHKS and CDR2 YYEKEE (reference sequence). V shed 3 bases and J shed 4 bases, with 17 bases lying between them. The CDR3 totals 15 residues.